Shown below are 28 T cell receptor beta chains from a single sample sequenced in a study of cytomegalovirus exposure and HLA in healthy donors. Profiling relied on immunoSEQ multiplex PCR, and the TCRdb table lists in-frame clones only, not all of them. The sample gives 150,000 or so clones, less than 90% of which show up once; roughly a tenth is in the top ten. The source material was PBMCs. These receptors all stem from a man younger than 45 in good health and CMV-seropositive.

In this sample, this clone turned up a few times. This chain uses TRBV5-4 with TRBJ1-3, with no clear D. Germline CDR1 and CDR2: SGHNT and YYREEE (reference sequence). CDR3 length equals 17 residues. Between the trimmed V and J ends, which lost 0 bases and 1 base, there was a span of 14 bases. For the CDR3, the DNA is TGTGCCAGCAGCTTGGGGGGAGTACACGCTTCTGGAAACACCATATATTTT. Its protein product is CASSLGGVHASGNTIYF.

Written as DNA, the CDR3 is TGCGCCAGCAGCGGCTTGGGGGCGGGAGATACCGATACGCAGTATTTT. Its translation is CASSGLGAGDTDTQYF. This chain uses TRBV4-1 with TRBJ2-3, with D perhaps TRBD2 (7 bases). The length of the CDR3 is 16 residues. Germline V lookup: CDR1 MGHRA, CDR2 YSYEKL. V lost 5 bases and J 6 bases, leaving 21 bases between the germline ends.

The chain joins TRBV18 to TRBJ1-5, with no clear D. The V gene's germline CDR1 is KGHSH and CDR2 LQKENI. The CDR3 is made up of 16 amino acids. Trimming removed 4 bases at V and 5 bases at J, with 18 bases between. This CDR3 reads CASSLAGWRPDQPQHF. The CDR3 region has the DNA TGTGCCAGCTCACTGGCGGGATGGAGACCCGATCAGCCCCAGCATTTT.

V usage is TRBV7-2 and J usage is TRBJ1-4, with D possibly being TRBD1 (6 bases). This CDR3 contains 14 residues. V was cut by 3 bases and J by 5 bases, with 10 bases left in between. In germline, CDR1 is SGHTA, CDR2 FQGNSA. CDR3 bases: TGTGCCAGCAGCTTGAAGGGGGAGAATGAAAAACTGTTTTTT. Translation gives CASSLKGENEKLFF.

This clone was detected many times. This sequence joins TRBV6-4 and TRBJ2-7, with TRBD1 matching over 8 bases. This CDR3 has 16 residues. The ends lost 4 bases at V and 0 bases at J; junction bases unmatched: 8. The germline gives CDR1 MRHNA, CDR2 SNTAGT. CDR3 DNA: TGTGCCAGCAGTGCCACTTGGACAGGGAGCTCCTACGAGCAGTACTTC. It codes for CASSATWTGSSYEQYF.

The V gene is TRBV18, the J gene TRBJ1-3; D is perhaps TRBD1 (6 bases). V lost 2 bases to trimming and J lost 0 bases, with 8 bases between them. The V gene's germline CDR1 is KGHSH and CDR2 LQKENI. The CDR3 consists of 15 residues. The CDR3 sequence is CASSPRTDSGNTIYF. DNA of the CDR3: TGTGCCAGCTCACCAAGGACAGACTCTGGAAACACCATATATTTT.

The chain is built from TRBV19 and TRBJ2-6; D perhaps matches TRBD1 (5 bases). This CDR3 has 17 residues. Trimming shortened V by 0 bases and J by 0 bases, and 9 bases separated the two germline ends. CDR1 is LNHDA, CDR2 SQIVND, per germline (reference sequence). The CDR3 is CASSIDGASSGANVLTF. The CDR3 DNA follows: TGTGCCAGTAGTATAGATGGGGCCAGCTCTGGGGCCAACGTCCTGACTTTC.

V and J are TRBV10-3 and TRBJ2-7; the match to TRBD1 covers 7 bases. The CDR3 contains 14 residues. V trimming: 6 bases; J trimming: 2 bases; junction bases outside the gene matches: 7. Looked up from germline, CDR1 is ENHRY and CDR2 is SYGVKD. The chain's CDR3 is CAISDREMTYEQYF. Written as DNA, the CDR3 is TGTGCCATCAGCGACAGGGAGATGACCTACGAGCAGTACTTC.

The chain recombines TRBV9 with TRBJ2-1; TRBD2 matches 12 bases. J gave up 6 bases and V 4 bases, and 8 bases lay outside the gene matches. Per germline, CDR1 SGDLS and CDR2 YYNGEE. The CDR3 loop spans 16 amino acids. CDR3 sequence reads: CASSPRRTSGTNEQFF. As DNA, the CDR3 is TGTGCCAGCAGCCCAAGAAGGACTAGCGGGACCAATGAGCAGTTCTTC.

This clone was seen a few times. V usage is TRBV5-6 and J usage is TRBJ1-4; 8 bases line up with TRBD1. CDR3 size: 15 residues. V lost 0 bases and J lost 3; bases outside the gene matches: 1. CDR1 and CDR2 (germline): SGHDT, YYEEEE. The CDR3 bases are TGTGCCAGCAGCTTGGAACAGGGGGCTAATGAAAAACTGTTTTTT. It specifies CASSLEQGANEKLFF.

The chain carries TRBV28 and TRBJ1-5; D ambiguous. Germline V lookup: CDR1 MDHEN, CDR2 SYDVKM. The CDR3 covers 18 residues. V was trimmed by 0 bases and J by 3 bases, leaving 18 bases between them. The CDR3 sequence is CASSLWRRVVGNNQPQHF. The DNA of the CDR3 is TGTGCCAGCAGTTTATGGCGGAGGGTTGTAGGGAACAATCAGCCCCAGCATTTT. Based on the CDR3 plus reference TRBV28 and TRBJ1-5, the full variable domain is DVKVTQSSRYLVKRTGEKVFLECVQDMDHENMFWYRQDPGLGLRLIYFSYDVKMKEKGDIPEGYSVSREKKERFSLILESASTNQTSMYLCASSLWRRVVGNNQPQHFGDGTRLSIL.

The chain links TRBV7-9 to TRBJ2-1; the match to TRBD2 covers 7 bases. This CDR3 has 14 residues. Trimming removed 2 bases from V and 8 bases from J; junction bases left unmatched: 6. From germline, CDR1 is SEHNR and CDR2 FQNEAQ (reference sequence). DNA for the CDR3: TGTGCCAGCAGCTTATCGGGGGGAATGGATGAGCAGTTCTTC. It specifies CASSLSGGMDEQFF.

The chain carries TRBV9 and TRBJ1-4; TRBD1 matches 8 bases. This CDR3 spans 17 amino acids. V was clipped by 4 bases and J by 3 bases; unmatched bases: 11. Germline CDR1 and CDR2: SGDLS and YYNGEE. CDR3 residues: CASSPRTGRASNEKLFF. The CDR3 bases are TGTGCCAGCAGCCCCCGGACAGGGAGGGCGTCTAATGAAAAACTGTTTTTT.

This sequence joins TRBV9 and TRBJ2-2; the D is unclear. Germline V gene data show CDR1 as SGDLS and CDR2 as YYNGEE. This CDR3 spans 14 amino acids. V lost 3 bases and J 1 base, leaving 7 bases between the germline ends. DNA of the CDR3: TGTGCCAGCAGCGCCGGGTGGAACACCGGGGAGCTGTTTTTT. It specifies CASSAGWNTGELFF.

The rearrangement links TRBV6-5 to TRBJ1-4, with 10 nucleotides matching TRBD1. From germline, CDR1 is MNHEY and CDR2 SVGAGI. This CDR3 contains 15 residues. Losses at the gene ends were 6 bases for V and 2 bases for J; bases not matched to a gene: 3. CDR3 loop: CASRRTGGTNEKLFF. CDR3 bases: TGTGCCAGCAGACGGACAGGGGGGACTAATGAAAAACTGTTTTTT.

The J gene is TRBJ2-3, the V gene TRBV28; TRBD1 matches 10 bases. Germline CDR1 reads MDHEN; CDR2 reads SYDVKM. V dropped 4 bases and J dropped 3; count of bases not matched to a gene: 10. The CDR3 has 17 residues. CDR3 residues: CASSSQSGTGETDTQYF. CDR3 DNA sequence: TGTGCCAGCAGTTCTCAATCCGGGACAGGGGAAACAGATACGCAGTATTTT.

This clone occurred once. The chain joins TRBV11-1 to TRBJ2-1; 7 bases map to TRBD2. The CDR3 has 17 residues. The germline CDR1 and CDR2 sequences are SGHAT and FQDESV (reference sequence). V lost 6 bases to trimming and J lost 3 bases; unmatched junction nucleotides: 14. Here the CDR3 reads CASSLGGVAGSYNEQFF. As DNA, the CDR3 is TGTGCCAGCAGTCTCGGAGGGGTAGCGGGTAGCTACAATGAGCAGTTCTTC.

The chain carries TRBV6-6 and TRBJ2-1, with 7 bases that match TRBD2. Germline assignment: CDR1 MNHNY and CDR2 SVGAGI (reference sequence). The CDR3 totals 16 residues. The V gene end was trimmed by 2 bases and the J gene end by 3 bases; junction bases not matched to a gene: 7. The CDR3 loop reads CASSYTFERGYNEQFF. In nucleotides, the CDR3 is TGTGCCAGCAGTTACACGTTCGAGCGGGGCTACAATGAGCAGTTCTTC.

The chain carries TRBV28 and TRBJ1-2; 10 bases agree with TRBD1. Germline V gene data show CDR1 as MDHEN and CDR2 as SYDVKM. The CDR3 contains 16 residues. After removal of 10 bases from V and 5 bases from J, the junction contained 16 bases not matched to a gene. CDR3 in amino acids: CATIRPGQGVRYGYTF. CDR3 coding DNA: TGTGCCACCATAAGGCCCGGACAGGGGGTAAGGTATGGCTACACCTTC.

V gene TRBV29-1 combines with J gene TRBJ2-3; weak D call: TRBD2 (6 bases). The CDR3 has 14 amino acids. Trimming removed 1 base from V and 1 base from J, with 9 bases in between. Per germline, CDR1 SQVTM and CDR2 ANQGSEA. In DNA, the CDR3 is TGCAGCGTTGAAGGGGACTTGGGCACAGATACGCAGTATTTT. It codes for CSVEGDLGTDTQYF.

CDR3 sequence: CASSPNRLAEIYEQYF. The DNA for the CDR3 is TGTGCCAGCAGCCCTAATAGGCTAGCAGAAATCTACGAGCAGTACTTC. The V call is TRBV7-8, the J call TRBJ2-7, with D maybe TRBD2 (5 bases). The CDR3 has 16 amino acids. The germline V gene encodes CDR1 SGHVS and CDR2 FQNEAQ. Trimming took off 5 bases at V and 3 bases at J, with 20 bases between the two ends. Together with reference TRBV7-8 and TRBJ2-7, the CDR3 gives the full variable domain: GAGVSQSPRYKVAKRGQDVALRCDPISGHVSLFWYQQALGQGPEFLTYFQNEAQLDKSGLPSDRFFAERPEGSVSTLKIQRTQQEDSAVYLCASSPNRLAEIYEQYFGPGTRLTVT.

The gene calls are TRBV7-9 and TRBJ1-1; D is ambiguous. V lost 2 bases and J 6 bases, leaving 13 bases between the germline ends. Germline values: CDR1 SEHNR, CDR2 FQNEAQ (reference sequence). The length of the CDR3 is 14 residues. CDR3 nucleotide sequence: TGTGCCAGCAGCTTAAATTATTACGGGGCTGAAGCTTTCTTT. It encodes CASSLNYYGAEAFF.

The rearrangement uses TRBV28 and TRBJ2-2, with 8 bases identical to TRBD2. The junction had 7 bases not matched to a gene; V was cut back by 7 bases and J by 0 bases. CDR3 length: 16 residues. Germline lookup yields CDR1 MDHEN and CDR2 SYDVKM. The CDR3 here is CASNKPGLANTGELFF. As DNA, the CDR3 is TGTGCCAGCAACAAACCGGGACTAGCGAACACCGGGGAGCTGTTTTTT. The full variable domain, in which reference TRBV28 and TRBJ2-2 provide the parts outside the CDR3, is DVKVTQSSRYLVKRTGEKVFLECVQDMDHENMFWYRQDPGLGLRLIYFSYDVKMKEKGDIPEGYSVSREKKERFSLILESASTNQTSMYLCASNKPGLANTGELFFGEGSRLTVL.

The chain links TRBV19 to TRBJ2-7, with TRBD1 matching over 7 bases. This CDR3 region has 15 residues. The germline V gene has CDR1 LNHDA and CDR2 SQIVND (reference sequence). Trimming cost V 0 bases and J 2 bases; bases outside gene matches: 4. CDR3 residues: CASSIDHRGPYEQYF. The CDR3 coding sequence is TGTGCCAGTAGTATAGACCACAGGGGACCCTACGAGCAGTACTTC.

The chain combines TRBV28 with TRBJ1-1; the match to TRBD1 covers 7 bases. The V segment lost 7 bases and the J segment 3 bases; nucleotides outside the gene matches: 11. CDR3 length: 15 residues. Germline V CDR1 and CDR2: MDHEN, SYDVKM. CDR3 amino acids: CASKSDRAEYTEAFF. The DNA for the CDR3 is TGTGCCAGCAAATCCGACAGGGCGGAATACACTGAAGCTTTCTTT.

This chain links TRBV2 with TRBJ1-1; D is ambiguous. The CDR3 runs 14 residues. The germline CDR1 and CDR2 sequences are SNHLY and FYNNEI. V lost 6 bases and J 1 base, leaving 12 bases between the germline ends. In DNA form, the CDR3 reads TGTGCCAGCAGCGCTGCCGGGTCGAACACTGAAGCTTTCTTT. Protein: CASSAAGSNTEAFF.

V gene TRBV6-1 combines with J gene TRBJ2-2, with TRBD2 matching over 7 bases. CDR1 is MNHNS and CDR2 is SASEGT in the germline V gene. V trimming: 4 bases; J trimming: 4 bases; junction bases outside the gene matches: 9. The CDR3 is 16 amino acids. The CDR3, as DNA: TGTGCCAGCAGTGGACCTGGCGGGAGTGGCACCGGGGAGCTGTTTTTT. Amino acids: CASSGPGGSGTGELFF.

This clone was found once. V gene TRBV7-2 combines with J gene TRBJ2-1; D may be TRBD1 (6 bases). The CDR3 consists of 13 residues. V lost 5 bases to trimming and J lost 4 bases, with 9 bases between them. Germline V lookup: CDR1 SGHTA, CDR2 FQGNSA. DNA for the CDR3: TGTGCCAGCAGCATGGGACAATACAATGAGCAGTTCTTC. This sequence encodes CASSMGQYNEQFF.